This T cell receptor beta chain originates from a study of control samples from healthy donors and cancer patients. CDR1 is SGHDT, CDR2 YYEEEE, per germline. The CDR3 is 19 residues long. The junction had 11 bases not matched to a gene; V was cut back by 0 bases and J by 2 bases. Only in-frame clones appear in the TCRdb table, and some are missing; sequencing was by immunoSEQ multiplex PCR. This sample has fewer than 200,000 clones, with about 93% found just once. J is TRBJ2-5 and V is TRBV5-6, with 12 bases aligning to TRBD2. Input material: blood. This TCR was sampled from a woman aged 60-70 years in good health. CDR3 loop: CASSLGLAGGPIVQETQYF. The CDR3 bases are TGTGCCAGCAGCTTGGGCCTAGCGGGGGGGCCTATAGTTCAAGAGACCCAGTACTTC.